Sequencing of this TCR beta chain was carried out in a study of CXCR3-negative and CXCR3-positive naive CD8 T cells. The study's findings and limits: Between one naive subset and the other, surface CD5 was comparable, and TCR strength was inferred from TRB CDR3 properties. In CXCR3-positive naive cells, the TRB CDR3s were more hydrophobic than in CXCR3-negative naive cells. CXCR3 expression dropped partially after cryopreservation, and most assays relied on fresh PBMCs.

The authors gated naive CD8+ T cells as CD45RO-CCR7+CD27+CD95-. UMI-labeled 5' RACE yielded the TRB cDNA libraries. From the 5' RACE reads, TCRdb lists one entry per CDR3 protein and no DNA. Seen in this sample are some 150,000 distinct CDR3 sequences; the ten most common clones hold nearly 0.5%. The CDR3 extends over 16 amino acids. CDR1 and CDR2 (germline): MNHEY, SMNVEV (reference sequence). On this clonotype itself: Its antigen is currently unknown.

The rearrangement links TRBV27 to TRBJ2-2; TCRdb selects TRBD2, and the lack of DNA leaves this call unchecked. The sequence was obtained from a human donor in good health. Some clones in this sample may be carry-over from other donors' samples. Sequenced sample: naive CXCR3+ CD8+ T cells from blood. Subset meaning: CD45RO-CCR7+CD27+CD95- naive CD8+ T cells expressing CXCR3 (TNR3+). CDR3 amino acids: CASSLSTGTLVGELFF.